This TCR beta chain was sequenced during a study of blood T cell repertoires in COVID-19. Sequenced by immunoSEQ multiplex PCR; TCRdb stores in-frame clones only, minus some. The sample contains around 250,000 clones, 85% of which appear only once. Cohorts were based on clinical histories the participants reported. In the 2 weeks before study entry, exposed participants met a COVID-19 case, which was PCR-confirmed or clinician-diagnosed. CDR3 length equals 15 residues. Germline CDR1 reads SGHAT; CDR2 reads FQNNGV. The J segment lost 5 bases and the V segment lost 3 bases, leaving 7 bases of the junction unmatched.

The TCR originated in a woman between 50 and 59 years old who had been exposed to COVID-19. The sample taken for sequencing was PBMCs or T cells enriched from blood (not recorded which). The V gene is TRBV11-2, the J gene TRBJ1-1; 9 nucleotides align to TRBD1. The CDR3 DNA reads TGTGCCAGCAGCTTGAGCTGGGACAGGGCGACTGAAGCTTTCTTT. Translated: CASSLSWDRATEAFF.